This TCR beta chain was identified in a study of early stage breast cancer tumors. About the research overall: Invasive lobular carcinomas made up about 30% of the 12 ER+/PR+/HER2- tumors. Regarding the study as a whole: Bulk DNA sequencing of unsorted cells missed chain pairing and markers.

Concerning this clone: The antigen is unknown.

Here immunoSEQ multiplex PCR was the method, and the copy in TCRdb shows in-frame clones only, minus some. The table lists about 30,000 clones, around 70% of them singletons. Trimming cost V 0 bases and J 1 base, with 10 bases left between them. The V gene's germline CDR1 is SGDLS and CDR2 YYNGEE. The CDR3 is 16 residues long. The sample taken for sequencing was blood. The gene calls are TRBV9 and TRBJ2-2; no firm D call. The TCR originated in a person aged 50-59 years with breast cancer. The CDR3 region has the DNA TGTGCCAGCAGCGTAGGTGCGGTCGGGAACACCGGGGAGCTGTTTTTT. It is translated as CASSVGAVGNTGELFF.